This T cell receptor (beta chain) was identified during a study of molecular identifiers for immune sequencing clone quantification. Study outcomes and limitations: Naive cells had under 1% of molecules in clones above 20 RNA copies, effectors over 97%.

Every naive CD8 library was made from between roughly 17,000 and 1,100,000 sorted cells with 10%, 30% or 50% RNA. Germline assignment: CDR1 SNHLY and CDR2 FYNNEI. The CDR3 covers 12 residues. Points on this clonotype: The target antigen is unknown. An end of the junction does not agree with germline; a read error may underlie this.

MiXCR, applied by TCRdb to the PCR reads, yields one record per CDR3 protein. This sample carries hundreds of thousands of distinct CDR3 sequences, over 20% of them seen once, and the ten largest clones take 0.75% to 0.85%. This TCR was recovered from a human donor in good health. Some libraries in this study had Jurkat cell RNA spiked in. Sequenced: naive CD8+ T cells from blood, with Jurkat cell RNA spiked in. Subset of the sample: FACS-sorted CD8+CD4-CCR7+CD45RA+ naive T cells. J is TRBJ1-1 and V is TRBV2, with no clear D. Written as DNA, the CDR3 is TGTGCCAGCAGTGAAAGGAACGCTGAAGCTTTCTTT. This encodes CASSERNAEAFF.